The source of this TCR beta chain is a study of shared clonotypes between healthy human individuals. Study summary: Each donor's CD8 memory used one plate, CD8 naive two, each CD4 subset three.

The V segment lost 4 bases and the J segment 1 base; nucleotides outside the gene matches: 5. The germline V gene encodes CDR1 SGHNT and CDR2 YENEEA. CDR3 length: 16 residues. Data came from immunoSEQ multiplex PCR; TCRdb stores just in-frame clones and leaves some out. Counted here are under 850,000 clones, about 92% occurring once; the ten biggest clones make up less than 25%. Naive CD8 cells were CD45RO-negative, positively selected for CCR7, excluding terminally differentiated effector memory CD45RA+ cells. Donors comprised healthy HIV-negative adults lacking recent acute infections or vaccinations.

The chain couples TRBV11-3 to TRBJ2-2; 8 positions match TRBD1. This TCR was recovered from a man aged 25 to 40 in good health. Sequenced material: naive CD8+ T cells sorted from blood. The CDR3: CASSWTGFVNTGELFF. The CDR3 DNA sequence: TGTGCCAGCAGCTGGACAGGGTTTGTGAACACCGGGGAGCTGTTTTTT.